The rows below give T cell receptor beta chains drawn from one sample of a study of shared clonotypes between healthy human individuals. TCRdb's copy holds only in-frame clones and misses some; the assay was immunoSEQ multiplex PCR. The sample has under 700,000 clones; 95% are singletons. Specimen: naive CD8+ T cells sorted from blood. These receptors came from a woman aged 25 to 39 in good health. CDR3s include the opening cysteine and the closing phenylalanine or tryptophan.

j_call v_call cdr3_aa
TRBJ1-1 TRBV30 CAWSYRGRAFF
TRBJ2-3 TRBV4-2 CASSQPDRRISTDTQYF
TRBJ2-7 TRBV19 CASSSAGGSSYEQYF
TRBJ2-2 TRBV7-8 CASSPGLAGGKWTGELFF
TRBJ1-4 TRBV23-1 CASSPEPSPGTNEKLFF
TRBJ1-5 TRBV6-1 CASTEWASQPQHF
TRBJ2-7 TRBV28 CASNSLLYSYEQYF
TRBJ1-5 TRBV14 CASSPSPHQPQHF
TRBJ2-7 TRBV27 CASSWKVSYEQYF
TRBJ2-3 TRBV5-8 CASSVGYGGEDTQYF
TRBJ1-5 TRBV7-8 CASSLSTGGFNQPQHF
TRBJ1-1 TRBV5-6 CASTGQFAEAFF
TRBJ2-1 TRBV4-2 CASSQVKTSPYNEQFF
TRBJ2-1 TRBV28 CASSFSTLEQFF
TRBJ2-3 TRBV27 CASSPLGTDFTDTQYF
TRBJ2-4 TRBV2 CASSTGGGIAKNIQYF
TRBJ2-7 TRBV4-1 CASSPFDGYEQYF
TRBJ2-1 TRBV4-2 CASSHRGSEQFF
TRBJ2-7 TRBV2 CASRTGTGSYEQYF
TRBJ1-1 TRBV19 CATKTGNTEAFF
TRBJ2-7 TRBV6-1 CASSEGDLTYEQYF
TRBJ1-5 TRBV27 CASSFRAGNQPQHF
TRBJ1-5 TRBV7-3 CASSSEPTRVGEPQHF
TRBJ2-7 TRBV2 CASRILTGGIYEQYF
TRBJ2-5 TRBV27 CASSNTGAETQYF
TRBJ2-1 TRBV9 CASSSRTSDNEQFF
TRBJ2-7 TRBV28 CASKGGSSYEQYF
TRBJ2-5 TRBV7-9 CASSLGARWETQYF
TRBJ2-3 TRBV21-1 CASSKGNGRPVGRTDTQYF
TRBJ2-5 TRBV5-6 CASSFSGILYF
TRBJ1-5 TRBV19 CASRETGSGNQPQHF
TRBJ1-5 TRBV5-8 CASSLDSQPQHF
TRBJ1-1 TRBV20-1 CSARGWAEAFF
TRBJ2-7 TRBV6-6 CASTPDMGGEQYF
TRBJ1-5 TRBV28 CASSLTTHSNNQPQHF
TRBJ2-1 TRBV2 CASSDEWSMDSEQFF
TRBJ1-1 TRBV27 CASSLLGSGNTEAFF
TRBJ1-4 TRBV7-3 CANLQGRLLNEKLFF
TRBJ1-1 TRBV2 CASSAGQGYTEAFF
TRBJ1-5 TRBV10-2 CASSPGVQPQHF
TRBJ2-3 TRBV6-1 CASSPPVFTDTQYF
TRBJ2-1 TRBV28 CASSLSFPTSGLYNEQFF
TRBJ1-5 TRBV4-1 CASSPGPSRGNQPQHF
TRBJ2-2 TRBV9 CASSLTSGVNTGELFF
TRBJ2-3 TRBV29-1 CSLPGTATDTQYF
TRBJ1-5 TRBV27 CASRTGAQPQHF
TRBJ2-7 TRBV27 CASSFATGEEQYF
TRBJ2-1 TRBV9 CASSPRRGNEQFF